This T cell receptor beta chain was retrieved from a study of cytomegalovirus exposure and HLA in healthy donors. Study-wide background: Of all 380 or so donors who were genotyped, around 82% belonged to the Caucasian-associated ancestry cluster. Findings of the study overall: Presence/absence analyses took donor sequencing depth as roughly uniform. Researchers reported in a later analysis that a missense DCLRE1C variant was tied to TCR beta V- and J-gene trimming.

This PCR relied on a set of 60 Vbeta primers and 13 Jbeta primers. Profiling relied on immunoSEQ multiplex PCR, and the TCRdb table lists in-frame clones only, not all of them. The sample has 110,000 or so clones, 65% to 75% seen once. A remark on this clone: The antigen is not known.

The CDR3 totals 16 residues. Per the germline V gene, CDR1 is SGHTA and CDR2 is FQGNSA. Trimming cost V 6 bases and J 4 bases, with 21 bases left between them. Sequencing was done on a sample of PBMCs. V and J are TRBV7-2 and TRBJ1-1; D may be TRBD1 (6 bases). The sequence was obtained from a woman aged 45 to 65 in good health and CMV-seropositive. The CDR3 nucleotides read TGTGCCAGCAGTGGGGGGGCTTTGATACAGGGCACTGAAGCTTTCTTT. It yields the protein CASSGGALIQGTEAFF. Full variable domain (rest looked up from reference TRBV7-2 and TRBJ1-1): GAGVSQSPSNKVTEKGKDVELRCDPISGHTALYWYRQSLGQGLEFLIYFQGNSAPDKSGLPSDRFSAERTGGSVSTLTIQRTQQEDSAVYLCASSGGALIQGTEAFFGQGTRLTVV.